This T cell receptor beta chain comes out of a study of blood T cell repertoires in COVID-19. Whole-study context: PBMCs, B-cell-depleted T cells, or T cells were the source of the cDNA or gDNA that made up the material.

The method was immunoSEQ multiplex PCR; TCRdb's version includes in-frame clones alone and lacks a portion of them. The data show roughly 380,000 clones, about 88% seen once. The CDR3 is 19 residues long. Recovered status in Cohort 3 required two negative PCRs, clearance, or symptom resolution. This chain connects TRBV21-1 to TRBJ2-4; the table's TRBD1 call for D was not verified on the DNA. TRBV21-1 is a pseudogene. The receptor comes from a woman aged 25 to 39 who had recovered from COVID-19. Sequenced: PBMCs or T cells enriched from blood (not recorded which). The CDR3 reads CASSLEGQGANNAKNIQYF. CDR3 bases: TGTGCCAGCAGCTTAGAGGGACAGGGGGCGAATAATGCCAAAAACATTCAGTACTTC.